The following is a T cell receptor beta chain sequence with its context. The data were obtained in a study of Tregs in tolerant kidney transplant recipients. Data came from immunoSEQ multiplex PCR; TCRdb stores just in-frame clones and leaves some out. The table shows roughly 86,000 clones, with 93% occurring only once. The nonmyeloablative bone marrow transplants came from related graft donors, with transient mixed chimerism. The germline V gene has CDR1 SGHTA and CDR2 FQGNSA. The V gene lost 0 bases and the J gene lost 3 bases, with 12 bases spanning the gap. This CDR3 contains 17 residues. The sample consisted of CD4+ T cells from blood (PBMCs), taken 12 months after the transplant. V gene TRBV7-2 combines with J gene TRBJ2-6; D perhaps matches TRBD1 (6 bases). The sequence was obtained from a human patient who received a combined kidney and bone marrow transplant. Some T cells may arise from the graft donor. The CDR3 is CASSLAPLRGGANVLTF. The CDR3 DNA reads as TGTGCCAGCAGCTTAGCCCCCCTCAGGGGTGGGGCCAACGTCCTGACTTTC.